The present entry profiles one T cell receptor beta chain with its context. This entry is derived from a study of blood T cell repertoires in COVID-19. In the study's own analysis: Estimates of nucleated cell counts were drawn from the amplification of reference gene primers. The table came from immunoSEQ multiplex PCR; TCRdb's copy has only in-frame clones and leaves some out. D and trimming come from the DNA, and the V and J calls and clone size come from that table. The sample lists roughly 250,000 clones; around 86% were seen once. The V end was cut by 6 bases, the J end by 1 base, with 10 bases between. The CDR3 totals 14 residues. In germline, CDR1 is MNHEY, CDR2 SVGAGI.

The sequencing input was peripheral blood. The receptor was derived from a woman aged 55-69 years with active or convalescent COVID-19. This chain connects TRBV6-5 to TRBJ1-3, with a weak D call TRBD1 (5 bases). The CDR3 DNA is TGTGCCAGCAGAAAAGGGGATTCTGGAAACACCATATATTTT. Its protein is CASRKGDSGNTIYF.